This TCR beta chain was recovered during a study of T cell responses to AZD1222 COVID-19 vaccine. Sequencing used immunoSEQ multiplex PCR; TCRdb keeps in-frame clones, though not all of them. In the table there are about 130,000 clones, over 75% of which are singletons. Details on this clone: Antigen specificity is unknown.

Study outcomes and limitations: White British people made up most donors, females outnumbered males, and clonal diversity was possibly underestimated.

Germline CDR1 reads SGDLS; CDR2 reads YYNGEE. This CDR3 is 13 amino acids long. The junction had 2 bases not matched to a gene; V was cut back by 7 bases and J by 5 bases. The rearrangement uses TRBV9 and TRBJ1-6; 8 nucleotides line up with TRBD1. This material consisted of peripheral blood, taken on day 0 of AZD1222 vaccination. This sequence was found in an adult in good health. In DNA, the CDR3 is TGTGCCAGCGGGGGACAGGATAATTCACCCCTCCACTTT. It translates to CASGGQDNSPLHF. The full variable domain, in which reference TRBV9 and TRBJ1-6 provide the parts outside the CDR3, is DSGVTQTPKHLITATGQRVTLRCSPRSGDLSVYWYQQSLDQGLQFLIQYYNGEERAKGNILERFSAQQFPDLHSELNLSSLELGDSALYFCASGGQDNSPLHFGNGTRLTVT.